The entry that follows covers one TCR beta chain sequence. This clonotype was seen only a few times. Its antigen is still unknown. No base quality information exists; no much larger clone differs at one position. Including cysteine and phenylalanine, the CDR3 has 15 amino acids. The kept DNA is CDR3 alone, 45 bases in frame from the first base. V lost 0 bases and J lost 0 bases; the stretch between them is 7 bases long. Taken from the germline V gene, the CDR1 and CDR2 loops are SGHRS and YFSETQ. The library was prepared using 5' RACE. Instrument on record: NextSeq 500. To correct for sequencing error and PCR bias, the TCR library protocol tagged individual cDNA molecules with unique molecular identifiers. Sequencing covered both TCR alpha and beta chains, and within each sample the abundances of alpha and beta sequences were tightly co-correlated. The paper's data handling went like this. Decombinator V4 was used to annotate the V gene, J gene and CDR3 of the TCR sequences. Expanded TCRs were defined as changing significantly between any two time points under a Poisson model with p below 0.0001. Abundances of TCRs were expressed as counts per million after normalisation to the total number of TCRs sequenced in each sample. TRAV1-2 paired with TRAJ12, TRAJ20 or TRAJ33 defined MAIT TCRs, while TRAV10 paired with TRAJ18 defined iNKT TCRs. VDJdb, accessed 1 November 2021, was searched for CMV, EBV and SARS-CoV-2 annotated TCRs, excluding TCRs annotated for multiple antigens. TCRdb itself trimmed the public reads at Q25 with fastp, ran MiXCR and retained productive beta chains. Every CDR3 protein is listed once, alongside the most common genes and DNA of its rows. The authors' filters were not applied to this entry. This sample lists about 60,000 distinct CDR3 sequences; 15% were detected once. Of the sample, more than 8.5% is held by the ten largest clones.

This entry is derived from a study of early T cells in non-severe SARS-CoV-2 infection (dated by TCRdb to the early 2020s). For the wider study: Because TCR sequencing was done on bulk RNA from unsorted whole blood, the alpha and beta chains could not be paired.

Set within a cohort of healthcare workers in London, UK, this nested case-control study involved weekly PCR testing of nasopharyngeal swabs along with blood sampling. Healthcare workers were recruited between 23 and 31 March 2020, during the week of the UK lockdown, and were followed weekly for up to roughly 15 weeks. Broad study findings and their caveats: VDJdb matching was skewed toward anti-spike CD8 responses and likely underestimated virus-specific expansions, missing private and CD4 specificities.

This TCR came from an adult who was a healthcare worker with PCR-confirmed SARS-CoV-2 infection or an uninfected control (not recorded which). Sequenced here: whole blood, sampled at baseline. The sequence links TRBV5-1 to TRBJ2-1, with the D segment possibly TRBD1 or TRBD2, each aligning over 5 bases. CDR3 sequence: CASSLGGNSYNEQFF. The DNA sequence follows: TGCGCCAGCAGCTTGGGGGGGAACTCCTACAATGAGCAGTTCTTC.